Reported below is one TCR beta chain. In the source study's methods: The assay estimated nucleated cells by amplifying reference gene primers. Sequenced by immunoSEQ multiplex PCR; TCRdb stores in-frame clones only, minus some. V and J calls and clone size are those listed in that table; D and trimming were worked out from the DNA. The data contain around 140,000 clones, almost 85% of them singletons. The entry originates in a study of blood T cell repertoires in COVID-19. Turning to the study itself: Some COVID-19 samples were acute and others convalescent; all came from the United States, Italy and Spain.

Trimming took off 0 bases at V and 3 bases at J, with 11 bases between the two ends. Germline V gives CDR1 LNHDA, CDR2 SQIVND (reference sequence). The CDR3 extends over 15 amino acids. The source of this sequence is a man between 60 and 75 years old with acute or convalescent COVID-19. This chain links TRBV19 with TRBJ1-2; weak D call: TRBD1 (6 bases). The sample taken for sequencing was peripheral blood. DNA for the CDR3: TGTGCCAGTAGTATAGAGACAGGCCGGGACTATGGCTACACCTTC. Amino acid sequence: CASSIETGRDYGYTF.